A single sample gave rise to the 12 T cell receptor beta chains below, sequenced in a study of blood T cell repertoires in COVID-19. Using immunoSEQ multiplex PCR, the repertoire was profiled, and TCRdb retains in-frame clones only, with some absent. Of hundreds of thousands of clones listed, approximately 82% are singletons. The material sequenced was peripheral blood. Receptor source: a woman of 80 years or more with active or convalescent COVID-19.

This rearrangement joins TRBV30 to TRBJ1-3, with D hard to call. The CDR3 totals 14 residues. V lost 3 bases to trimming and J lost 0 bases, with 9 bases between them. Germline-derived CDR1 and CDR2 are GTSNPN and SVGIG (reference sequence). CDR3 region: CAWRQPDSGNTIYF. The CDR3 region has the DNA TGTGCCTGGAGACAGCCTGACTCTGGAAACACCATATATTTT.

The chain carries TRBV6-5 and TRBJ2-2; TRBD1 matches at 8 bases. The CDR3 is 15 residues long. V lost 7 bases to trimming and J lost 1 base; unmatched junction nucleotides: 5. Germline-derived CDR1 and CDR2 are MNHEY and SVGAGI. As DNA, the CDR3 is TGTGCCAGCAACTCAGACAGGGGGAACACCGGGGAGCTGTTTTTT. This gives the protein CASNSDRGNTGELFF.

The chain is built from TRBV3-1 (or the pseudogene TRBV3-2) and TRBJ2-3; 7 nucleotides match TRBD2. The CDR3 length is 15 residues. CDR1 and CDR2 from the germline V gene are LGHDT and YNNKEL (reference sequence). Germline trimming cut 4 bases from V and 4 bases from J; bases unmatched to any gene: 8. CDR3: CASSPLGGSADTQYF. The CDR3 DNA sequence: TGTGCCAGCAGCCCTTTAGGCGGGAGCGCAGATACGCAGTATTTT.

The rearrangement links TRBV5-1 to TRBJ2-7; no firm D call. Trimming left V 0 bases short and J 5 bases short, with 9 bases between. The CDR3 is made up of 13 amino acids. CDR1 is SGHRS and CDR2 is YFSETQ in the germline V gene. CDR3 in DNA: TGCGCCAGCAGCTTGGCCGTGGCCAACGAGCAGTACTTC. It translates to CASSLAVANEQYF.

This sequence joins TRBV21-1 and TRBJ1-1; the table names TRBD1, a call not compared with the DNA. TRBV21-1 is tagged as a pseudogene. The CDR3 consists of 16 residues. The CDR3 DNA follows: TGTGCCAGCAGCAAAGTCCTGACGGACATGAACACTGAAGCTTTCTTT. This codes for CASSKVLTDMNTEAFF.

A few counts support this clone. The chain recombines TRBV24-1 with TRBJ2-1; the D is unclear. The CDR3 length is 11 residues. V was trimmed by 1 base and J by 10 bases, leaving 4 bases between them. The V gene's germline CDR1 is KGHDR and CDR2 SFDVKD. The CDR3 loop reads CATSDFKEQFF. The DNA for the CDR3 is TGTGCCACCAGTGATTTTAAAGAGCAGTTCTTC.

The chain combines TRBV7-9 with TRBJ1-1; 7 nucleotides agree with TRBD1. Germline loops: CDR1 SEHNR, CDR2 FQNEAQ (reference sequence). The CDR3 runs 15 residues. V dropped 4 bases and J dropped 3; count of bases not matched to a gene: 8. The DNA for the CDR3 is TGTGCCAGCAGCTCGCCCGGGCAGGGGGACACTGAAGCTTTCTTT. Its protein product is CASSSPGQGDTEAFF.

V is TRBV18 and J is TRBJ1-2; tentative D call: TRBD1 (5 bases). Per germline, CDR1 KGHSH and CDR2 LQKENI. The CDR3 length is 13 residues. V was clipped by 6 bases and J by 8 bases, with 16 bases between them. The CDR3 spells CASSQDRLSGYTF. CDR3 in DNA: TGTGCCAGCTCCCAAGACAGACTCTCCGGCTACACCTTC.

The chain couples TRBV30 to TRBJ2-7, with TRBD1 matching 7 bases. V lost 4 bases to trimming and J lost 5 bases; unmatched junction nucleotides: 8. The CDR3 runs 13 residues. The germline V gene encodes CDR1 GTSNPN and CDR2 SVGIG (reference sequence). CDR3 sequence reads: CAWNRAGGNEQYF. The CDR3 DNA is TGTGCCTGGAACAGGGCAGGGGGTAACGAGCAGTACTTC. The entire variable domain, with the rest obtained from reference TRBV30 and TRBJ2-7, is as follows: SQTIHQWPATLVQPVGSPLSLECTVEGTSNPNLYWYRQAAGRGLQLLFYSVGIGQISSEVPQNLSASRPQDRQFILSSKKLLLSDSGFYLCAWNRAGGNEQYFGPGTRLTVT.

The chain is built from TRBV6-5 and TRBJ2-5, with D possibly matching TRBD2 (8 bases). The CDR3 totals 13 residues. Germline V lookup: CDR1 MNHEY, CDR2 SVGAGI. Trimming cost V 9 bases and J 5 bases, with 16 bases left between them. The chain's CDR3 is CASREGARETQYF. The CDR3 coding sequence is TGTGCCAGTCGGGAGGGGGCGCGGGAGACCCAGTACTTC.

This chain connects TRBV6-2 or TRBV6-3 to TRBJ2-1; possibly TRBD2 for D (6 bases). The CDR3 is 15 amino acids. CDR1 is MNHEY, CDR2 SVGEGT, per germline. Trimming stripped 5 bases from V and 0 bases from J, with 11 bases between. CDR3 DNA sequence: TGTGCCAGCAGTCGCCAAGCGGGCTCCTACAATGAGCAGTTCTTC. Its translation is CASSRQAGSYNEQFF.

In DNA form, the CDR3 reads TGTGCCAGCAGCGAAGGGACTCTCCAAGAGACCCAGTACTTC. The encoded protein is CASSEGTLQETQYF. The chain is built from TRBV5-4 and TRBJ2-5, with D perhaps TRBD2 (6 bases). Germline CDR1 SGHNT, CDR2 YYREEE (reference sequence). This CDR3 spans 14 amino acids. Trimming cost V 4 bases and J 1 base, with 11 bases left between them. The full variable domain, rest sourced from reference TRBV5-4 and TRBJ2-5, is ETGVTQSPTHLIKTRGQQVTLRCSSQSGHNTVSWYQQALGQGPQFIFQYYREEENGRGNFPPRFSGLQFPNYSSELNVNALELDDSALYLCASSEGTLQETQYFGPGTRLLVL.